This passage covers 24 T cell receptor beta chains from one sample sequenced in a study of spatial heterogeneity in lung cancer. Their cognate antigens are unknown. Study-level findings and limits: Higher tumor mutation counts went along with higher counts of expanded intratumoral alpha and beta TCRs.

Time point denoted: sample taken at primary tumor resection. Each CDR3 protein is one row after TCRdb ran MiXCR on the 5' RACE reads. The sample yields a few thousand distinct CDR3 sequences, around 8.5% seen once. This specimen was lung tumor tissue, taken at surgery. These TCRs come from a male donor with early-stage non-small cell lung cancer.

This clonotype was observed many times. V is TRBV11-2 and J is TRBJ2-2; D is possibly TRBD1 (5 bases). The CDR3 loop spans 14 amino acids. V shed 2 bases and J shed 4 bases, with 8 bases lying between them. The germline CDR1 and CDR2 sequences are SGHAT and FQNNGV. The CDR3: CASSLQGPTGELFF. The CDR3 nucleotides are TGTGCCAGCAGCTTACAGGGCCCCACCGGGGAGCTGTTTTTT.

This clonotype appeared many times. The CDR3 DNA is TGTGCCAGCGGGTGGGGCCCTATTAAAGATTCCTACGAGCAGTACTTC. Its protein product is CASGWGPIKDSYEQYF. The V call is TRBV2, the J call TRBJ2-7; possibly TRBD1 for D (5 bases). Per germline, CDR1 SNHLY and CDR2 FYNNEI. The CDR3 has 16 amino acids. Trimming removed 8 bases at V and 1 base at J, with 21 bases between.

The J gene is TRBJ2-3, the V gene TRBV27, with 14 positions matching TRBD2. The CDR3 contains 20 residues. Germline V gene sequence: CDR1 MNHEY, CDR2 SMNVEV (reference sequence). Trimming cost V 5 bases and J 4 bases; bases outside gene matches: 17. The CDR3 DNA sequence: TGTGCCAGCAGTCCACCCAAACCGGGACTAGCGGGAGTTAACGCAGATACGCAGTATTTT. Protein: CASSPPKPGLAGVNADTQYF.

By sample share, this clonotype is medium-sized (0.01 to 0.1%). V is TRBV7-2 and J is TRBJ2-1, with 12 bases matching TRBD2. With V trimmed by 0 bases and J by 9 bases, 3 bases remained unmatched. There are 15 residues in the CDR3. Germline loops: CDR1 SGHTA, CDR2 FQGNSA. The DNA for the CDR3 is TGTGCCAGCAGCTTAGCTCTAGCGGGAGGGCTTGAGCAGTTCTTC. Amino acid sequence: CASSLALAGGLEQFF.

Relative to its sample, this clonotype is medium-sized. V is TRBV5-5 and J is TRBJ2-7; 7 bases map to TRBD1. The CDR3 loop spans 15 amino acids. V was clipped by 4 bases and J by 0 bases; unmatched bases: 7. CDR1 is SGHKS and CDR2 is YYEKEE in the germline V gene (reference sequence). CDR3 coding DNA: TGTGCCAGCAGCATAGGGACAGACTTCTCCTACGAGCAGTACTTC. Its protein is CASSIGTDFSYEQYF.

This clonotype ranks as medium-sized (0.01 to 0.1%). The V gene is TRBV5-1, the J gene TRBJ2-1; D is unresolved. V was cut by 3 bases and J by 2 bases, with 0 bases left in between. The germline gives CDR1 SGHRS, CDR2 YFSETQ. The CDR3 runs to 11 residues. As DNA, the CDR3 is TGCGCCAGCAGCTCCTACAATGAGCAGTTCTTC. This codes for CASSSYNEQFF.

This clonotype is medium-sized (0.01 to 0.1%) by share. The chain is built from TRBV7-8 and TRBJ2-7, with D tentatively TRBD1 or TRBD2 (6 bases each). CDR1 SGHVS and CDR2 FQNEAQ come from the germline V gene. This CDR3 has 16 amino acids. Trimming took 1 base from V and 4 from J, leaving 17 bases between them. The CDR3 here is CASSLEEGGTSYEQYF. CDR3 nucleotides: TGTGCCAGCAGCTTAGAAGAGGGGGGTACAAGTTACGAGCAGTACTTC.

This clonotype ranks as medium-sized. The V gene is TRBV28, the J gene TRBJ1-6; tentatively, D is TRBD1 (5 bases). CDR1 and CDR2 (germline): MDHEN, SYDVKM. This CDR3 comprises 15 residues. Trimming removed 5 bases from V and 5 bases from J, with 13 bases in between. The CDR3 loop is CASSGPGLNNSPLHF. CDR3 nucleotide sequence: TGTGCCAGCAGTGGTCCGGGACTGAATAATTCACCCCTCCACTTT. Filled out from reference TRBV28 and TRBJ1-6, the complete variable domain reads DVKVTQSSRYLVKRTGEKVFLECVQDMDHENMFWYRQDPGLGLRLIYFSYDVKMKEKGDIPEGYSVSREKKERFSLILESASTNQTSMYLCASSGPGLNNSPLHFGNGTRLTVT.

By frequency in the sample, this clonotype is large. This chain joins TRBV18 and TRBJ2-3, with D maybe TRBD2 (5 bases). The germline V gene encodes CDR1 KGHSH and CDR2 LQKENI. This CDR3 spans 15 amino acids. V was shortened by 4 bases and J by 6 bases, with 17 bases between the two germline ends. The CDR3 DNA reads TGTGCCAGCTCACGGATCGGGGTGAATGTGGATACGCAGTATTTT. This encodes CASSRIGVNVDTQYF.

The CDR3 coding sequence is TGCGCCAGCAGCCGACGCGGGAGGCCCAGCTCCTACGAGCAGTACTTC. Translation gives CASSRRGRPSSYEQYF. The V call is TRBV5-1, the J call TRBJ2-7; 8 positions match TRBD2. Germline V CDR1 and CDR2: SGHRS, YFSETQ. The ends lost 4 bases at V and 0 bases at J; junction bases unmatched: 9. The CDR3 consists of 16 residues. Full variable domain (missing parts from reference TRBV5-1 and TRBJ2-7): KAGVTQTPRYLIKTRGQQVTLSCSPISGHRSVSWYQQTPGQGLQFLFEYFSETQRNKGNFPGRFSGRQFSNSRSEMNVSTLELGDSALYLCASSRRGRPSSYEQYFGPGTRLTVT.

This clonotype is deemed medium-sized. This rearrangement joins TRBV7-8 to TRBJ2-1; 10 positions agree with TRBD1. This CDR3 comprises 16 residues. Germline V gene sequence: CDR1 SGHVS, CDR2 FQNEAQ. V shed 4 bases, J shed 7 bases, and the junction held 10 bases outside the gene matches. The CDR3 region is CASSSPGQGYMNEQFF. CDR3 nucleotide sequence: TGTGCCAGCAGCTCGCCGGGACAGGGGTATATGAATGAGCAGTTCTTC. Drawing the rest from reference TRBV7-8 and TRBJ2-1, the complete variable domain is GAGVSQSPRYKVAKRGQDVALRCDPISGHVSLFWYQQALGQGPEFLTYFQNEAQLDKSGLPSDRFFAERPEGSVSTLKIQRTQQEDSAVYLCASSSPGQGYMNEQFFGPGTRLTVL.

This clonotype was picked up many times. The chain has TRBV6-1 and TRBJ2-7, with TRBD1 matching over 9 bases. CDR1 is MNHNS, CDR2 SASEGT, per germline. There are 15 residues in the CDR3. The junction had 11 bases not matched to a gene; V was cut back by 7 bases and J by 4 bases. DNA of the CDR3: TGTGCCAGCAACCCCACGGGGACAGGGATTTACGAGCAGTACTTC. Encoded protein: CASNPTGTGIYEQYF.

Relative to its sample, this clonotype is medium-sized. The V and J genes are TRBV13 and TRBJ1-2; 8 nucleotides match TRBD1. J lost 4 bases, V lost 3 bases, and 10 bases had no gene match. Germline CDR1 reads PRHDT; CDR2 reads FYEKMQ (reference sequence). The CDR3 has 16 residues. The CDR3 reads CASSLSPGGFGYGYTF. The DNA of the CDR3 is TGTGCCAGCAGCTTGTCGCCAGGGGGCTTCGGCTATGGCTACACCTTC.

This clonotype ranks as medium-sized. The V gene is TRBV28, the J gene TRBJ2-2, with 9 bases lining up with TRBD2. The CDR3 extends over 17 amino acids. V lost 3 bases, J lost 3 bases, and 8 bases stayed unmatched. CDR1 and CDR2 (germline): MDHEN, SYDVKM. The CDR3 coding sequence is TGTGCCAGCAGTTTGGGCCTTTTAGCGGGAGACACCGGGGAGCTGTTTTTT. Its translation is CASSLGLLAGDTGELFF.

The sample holds one count of this clonotype. The chain joins TRBV6-2 or TRBV6-3 to TRBJ2-5, with no clear D. From germline, CDR1 is MNHEY and CDR2 SVGEGT. V was cut by 2 bases and J by 5 bases, with 3 bases left in between. The length of the CDR3 is 11 residues. The CDR3 sequence: CASSYGETQYF. Here the CDR3 DNA reads TGTGCCAGCAGTTACGGCGAGACCCAGTACTTC.

The V and J genes are TRBV19 and TRBJ2-2; D unresolved. Germline assignment: CDR1 LNHDA and CDR2 SQIVND (reference sequence). The ends were cut back, 1 base at V and 4 bases at J, with 10 bases in the middle. The CDR3 spans 15 residues. DNA of the CDR3: TGTGCCAGTAGTATAGCAGCCAGGACCACCGGGGAGCTGTTTTTT. It specifies CASSIAARTTGELFF.

By sample fraction, this clonotype is medium-sized (0.01 to 0.1%). The rearrangement uses TRBV6-6 and TRBJ1-1; unclear D gene. The CDR3 has 13 residues. Germline values: CDR1 MNHNY, CDR2 SVGAGI (reference sequence). Trimming left V 7 bases short and J 5 bases short, with 14 bases between. The CDR3 bases are TGTGCCAGCATAGACAACTCCTGGACTGAAGCTTTCTTT. Amino acid sequence: CASIDNSWTEAFF.

The chain joins TRBV6-1 to TRBJ2-2; D is uncertain. This CDR3 spans 13 amino acids. Germline assignment: CDR1 MNHNS and CDR2 SASEGT. V was clipped by 6 bases and J by 1 base, with 6 bases between them. CDR3 loop: CASRKVNTGELFF. In nucleotides, the CDR3 is TGTGCCAGCAGGAAGGTGAACACCGGGGAGCTGTTTTTT.

This clonotype is labeled medium-sized (0.01 to 0.1%). The CDR3 nucleotides read TGTGCCAGCAGCTCCAACAGAAACTATGGCTACACCTTC. Translated, it gives CASSSNRNYGYTF. This chain joins TRBV9 and TRBJ1-2, with D unresolved. CDR1 SGDLS and CDR2 YYNGEE come from the germline V gene. The CDR3 totals 13 residues. Trimming left V 4 bases short and J 2 bases short, with 9 bases between.

Sample share makes this clonotype large. The rearrangement uses TRBV30 and TRBJ1-1; D is undetermined. CDR1 and CDR2 from the germline V gene are GTSNPN and SVGIG (reference sequence). V lost 1 base and J lost 8, with 14 bases in between. The CDR3 has 13 amino acids. CDR3 nucleotide sequence: TGTGCCTGGAGTGACCTCCTCCCGGGGGAAGCTTTCTTT. It codes for CAWSDLLPGEAFF.

This clonotype is termed medium-sized. V is TRBV4-3 and J is TRBJ2-1; D ambiguous. There are 16 residues in the CDR3. V gave up 0 bases and J gave up 8 bases, with 17 bases separating them. Germline CDR1 LGHNA, CDR2 YSLEER. CDR3 amino acids: CASSQDLGPRIDEQFF. The CDR3 DNA follows: TGCGCCAGCAGCCAAGATTTGGGTCCGAGGATCGATGAGCAGTTCTTC.

The chain links TRBV20-1 to TRBJ2-3; 8 bases fit TRBD2. The length of the CDR3 is 14 residues. V lost 6 bases to trimming and J lost 5 bases; unmatched junction nucleotides: 10. Germline V lookup: CDR1 DFQATT, CDR2 SNEGSKA (reference sequence). CDR3 coding DNA: TGCAGTGCGCACCGGGAGGGAGGTGAAGATACGCAGTATTTT. Amino acid sequence: CSAHREGGEDTQYF.

This clonotype came up many times. The J gene is TRBJ2-3, the V gene TRBV20-1, with D unclear. The CDR3 spans 12 residues. The ends were cut back, 1 base at V and 6 bases at J, with 8 bases in the middle. The germline V gene has CDR1 DFQATT and CDR2 SNEGSKA (reference sequence). CDR3 amino acids: CSARGMGDTQYF. The CDR3 coding sequence is TGCAGTGCTAGAGGGATGGGGGATACGCAGTATTTT.

There are many counts of this clonotype. V and J are TRBV6-2 or TRBV6-3 and TRBJ2-2; D gene ambiguous. The V end was cut by 6 bases, the J end by 2 bases, with 7 bases between. CDR1 is MNHEY and CDR2 is SVGEGT in the germline V gene. The CDR3 is made up of 13 amino acids. CDR3 bases: TGTGCCAGCAGCCCTCGTAACACCGGGGAGCTGTTTTTT. As protein: CASSPRNTGELFF.